This is a list of T cell receptor beta chains from one sample in a study of control samples from healthy donors and cancer patients. Data came from immunoSEQ multiplex PCR; TCRdb stores just in-frame clones and leaves some out. This table has 45,000 to 60,000 clones, around nine tenths appearing once. The sequencing sample was made of PBMCs. These receptor sequences come from a man aged 25-45 years with colorectal cancer. Both conserved end residues are part of each CDR3. A D gene is named only where the DNA matches it firmly. Expanded clones are given a class, and other clones once, few, many or no size at all.

D: -
J: TRBJ2-2
size: -
V: TRBV9
DNA: TGTGCCAGCAGCGATGGGGGACCCTCGGGCGGGGAGCTGTTTTTT
CDR3: CASSDGGPSGGELFF

D: -
J: TRBJ2-3
size: -
V: TRBV5-6
DNA: TGTGCCAGCAGCTTCGTTAGCACAGATACGCAGTATTTT
CDR3: CASSFVSTDTQYF

D: TRBD1
J: TRBJ2-1
size: -
V: TRBV7-8
DNA: TGTGCCAGGGACGGTACAGGGGGCACCTACAATGAGCAGTTCTTC
CDR3: CARDGTGGTYNEQFF

D: -
J: TRBJ1-2
size: -
V: TRBV6-5
DNA: TGTGCCAGCAGTTACGACAGAGGGTCATACTACACCTTC
CDR3: CASSYDRGSYYTF

D: -
J: TRBJ2-3
size: -
V: TRBV5-4
DNA: TGTGCCAGCAGTTCAGGGGGGGTCGGGAGCAGTAAGGCGCAGTATTTT
CDR3: CASSSGGVGSSKAQYF

D: -
J: TRBJ1-5
size: -
V: TRBV6-1
DNA: TGTGCCAGCAGTGATTCGGCCCAGGGTGGATTTCGAGGGCAGCCCCAGCATTTT
CDR3: CASSDSAQGGFRGQPQHF

D: TRBD1
J: TRBJ1-1
size: -
V: TRBV7-2
DNA: TGTGCCAGCAGCTTGGTCAGCAGGGGGCGCGACACTGAAGCTTTCTTT
CDR3: CASSLVSRGRDTEAFF

D: -
J: TRBJ1-1
size: -
V: TRBV6-5
DNA: TGTGCCAGCAGTTACTCCGAAACCGCGACGAGCACTGAAGCTTTCTTT
CDR3: CASSYSETATSTEAFF

D: -
J: TRBJ2-1
size: -
V: TRBV6-5
DNA: TGTGCCAGCAGTTATCCTGCAGACGGAAACAATGAGCAGTTCTTC
CDR3: CASSYPADGNNEQFF

D: -
J: TRBJ2-6
size: -
V: TRBV18
DNA: TGTGCCAGCTCACCCCTCTGGCAGGCCTCTGGGGCCAACGTCCTGACTTTC
CDR3: CASSPLWQASGANVLTF

D: -
J: TRBJ2-7
size: -
V: TRBV6-2/TRBV6-3
DNA: TGTGCCAGCAGTTACTCGACCAGCCCTGGGTACTTC
CDR3: CASSYSTSPGYF

D: -
J: TRBJ2-1
size: once
V: TRBV5-4
DNA: TGTGCCAGCCGGCAGGGTGGCTCCTACAATGAGCAGTTCTTC
CDR3: CASRQGGSYNEQFF

D: -
J: TRBJ2-3
size: once
V: TRBV6-5
DNA: TGTGCCAGCAGTATTGCAGGGCGAGACACAGATACGCAGTATTTT
CDR3: CASSIAGRDTDTQYF

D: TRBD1
J: TRBJ2-1
size: -
V: TRBV5-4
DNA: TGTGCCAGCAGCTTGGATCCAGGGGGACACAATGAGCAGTTCTTC
CDR3: CASSLDPGGHNEQFF

D: -
J: TRBJ1-3
size: -
V: TRBV12-3/TRBV12-4
DNA: TGTGCCACCAAATACAGGAACACCATATATTTT
CDR3: CATKYRNTIYF

D: -
J: TRBJ2-2
size: -
V: TRBV6-5
DNA: TGTGCCACCAACCTAGGCAGGGTGGACACCGGGGAGCTGTTTTTT
CDR3: CATNLGRVDTGELFF

D: TRBD1
J: TRBJ1-6
size: -
V: TRBV4-2
DNA: TGTGCCAGCAGCCCCCAGGGGGCCTCCTATAATTCACCCCTCCACTTT
CDR3: CASSPQGASYNSPLHF

D: -
J: TRBJ1-1
size: -
V: TRBV12-3/TRBV12-4
DNA: TGTGCCAGCAGTAGCCAGGGACCGAACCAAGCTTTCTTT
CDR3: CASSSQGPNQAFF

D: TRBD2
J: TRBJ2-4
size: -
V: TRBV4-1
DNA: TGCGCCAGCAGCCAGTACCCTAGCGGGGGGGAACCTTCCAAAAACATTCAGTACTTC
CDR3: CASSQYPSGGEPSKNIQYF

D: -
J: TRBJ2-1
size: -
V: TRBV3-1/TRBV3-2
DNA: TGTGCCAGCAGCCAAGGTTTACAGTACAATGAGCAGTTCTTC
CDR3: CASSQGLQYNEQFF

D: -
J: TRBJ2-1
size: -
V: TRBV6-1
DNA: TGTGCCAGCAGTGAACCAGGGTCGCCCCTGAATGAGCAGTTCTTC
CDR3: CASSEPGSPLNEQFF

D: TRBD1
J: TRBJ2-7
size: -
V: TRBV10-1
DNA: TGCGCCAGCAGTTCCCGCGACCGGGACAGAACCTACGAGCAGTACTTC
CDR3: CASSSRDRDRTYEQYF

D: -
J: TRBJ1-6
size: few
V: TRBV5-1
DNA: TGCGCCAGCAGCTTGGACGGGCCAAGGACACCCCTCCACTTT
CDR3: CASSLDGPRTPLHF

D: -
J: TRBJ2-2
size: -
V: TRBV19
DNA: TGTGCCAGTAGTATAAATGGGGCTTGGGCAGAATCTACCGGGGAGCTGTTTTTT
CDR3: CASSINGAWAESTGELFF

D: -
J: TRBJ2-3
size: once
V: TRBV11-2
DNA: TGTGCCAGCGCTGAAGTTGGGGGATGGGGCACAGATACGCAGTATTTT
CDR3: CASAEVGGWGTDTQYF

D: -
J: TRBJ1-5
size: -
V: TRBV6-5
DNA: TGTGCCAGCACCGGGACCCTTTTAAATCAGCCCCAGCATTTT
CDR3: CASTGTLLNQPQHF

D: -
J: TRBJ1-1
size: once
V: TRBV7-6
DNA: TGTGCCAGCAGCTTAGGGGGGCGCGCGGAAGCTTTCTTT
CDR3: CASSLGGRAEAFF

D: -
J: TRBJ2-1
size: -
V: TRBV28
DNA: TGTGCCAGCAAAGTTCAGAATTCCTACAATGAGCAGTTCTTC
CDR3: CASKVQNSYNEQFF

D: -
J: TRBJ2-2
size: -
V: TRBV27
DNA: TGTGCCAGCACCAGCACCGGGGAGCTGTTTTTT
CDR3: CASTSTGELFF

D: -
J: TRBJ1-2
size: -
V: TRBV7-9
DNA: TGTGCCAGCAGCTCAGATATAGACTATGGCTACACCTTC
CDR3: CASSSDIDYGYTF